This entry features one T cell receptor (beta chain) sequence. Its antigen is unknown. The CDR3 runs to 12 residues. In germline, CDR1 is MNHEY, CDR2 SVGAGI. V lost 5 bases and J 6 bases, leaving 11 bases between the germline ends. The assay was immunoSEQ multiplex PCR, and TCRdb's table has in-frame clones only and misses some. In the table there are around 94,000 clones, 92% of which are singletons. This entry belongs to a study of OX40 agonist ivuxolimab in advanced cancers. Overall study: Given to patients was ivuxolimab, an agonistic anti-OX40 (CD134) antibody. Patients treated during dose escalation were battling hepatocellular carcinoma, melanoma, renal cell or head and neck cancer. Study-wide points: Partial responders receiving 0.1-3.0 mg/kg showed among the lowest clonal expansion.

The chain carries TRBV6-5 and TRBJ2-7; a weak D match, TRBD2 (5 bases). Source: CD4+ or CD8+ T cells sorted from blood, taken in a trial of the OX40 agonist ivuxolimab. The clonotype was recovered from an adult with an advanced solid tumor such as melanoma, head and neck, liver or kidney cancer. CDR3 DNA: TGTGCCAGCAGTGAAGTCGGAGGCGAGCAGTACTTC. This encodes CASSEVGGEQYF.